This T cell receptor beta chain is from a study of CD8 T cells in ankylosing spondylitis. Via MiXCR, TCRdb re-called the 5' RACE reads, giving one row per CDR3 protein. The sample lists approximately 35,000 distinct CDR3 sequences; 13% to 15% were seen once. The CDR3 sequence is 14 residues long. Germline V gene lookup returns CDR1 SGHTA and CDR2 FQGNSA. Unmatched junction bases numbered 4, after V lost 0 bases and J lost 6 bases. Sequencing input: blood. The clonotype was recovered from a male donor with ankylosing spondylitis or in good health (not recorded which). The chain carries TRBV7-2 and TRBJ2-5; 7 bases fit TRBD2. DNA of the CDR3: TGTGCCAGCAGCTTAGCGCCCGGGACTAAGACCCAGTACTTC. Amino acid sequence: CASSLAPGTKTQYF.